The T cell receptor beta chain described here comes from a study of graft-versus-host responses after intestinal transplantation (dated by TCRdb to the early 2020s). About the investigation overall: Recipients received multivisceral, liver-intestinal, or isolated intestinal transplants. A peak of at least 4% donor T cells among recipient peripheral blood mononuclear cells was the definition used for donor T cell macrochimerism. Anti-thymocyte globulin induction was given to all recipients, followed by maintenance tacrolimus and steroids for about 3 years. Graft-versus-host and host-versus-graft alloreactive T cell clones were tracked in the graft, circulation and bone marrow after intestinal transplantation using bulk TCR-beta CDR3 sequencing. Samples from a few later patients were sequenced in-house on an Illumina MiSeq with MiXCR processing rather than by the commercial service. Alloreactive clones were identified by sequencing pre-transplant mixed lymphocyte reaction products and comparing them with unstimulated pre-transplant donor and recipient T cells. Of the roughly 26 intestinal transplant recipients enrolled in the cohort, one of whom was a retransplant, 3 patients without pretransplant specimens were excluded.

General study outcomes and caveats: Early after transplant, declines in HvG clones were associated with peak levels of circulating GvH clones. GvH clones were detected in recipient bone marrow, and some appeared earlier in ileal mucosa or blood, consistent with an intestinal mucosal origin. The conclusions were limited by the relatively low number and heterogeneity of the intestinal transplant patients. In the allografts of patients with donor T cell macrochimerism, GvH to HvG T cell clonal ratios were high.

Libraries were made using the immunoSEQ multiplex PCR assay. For most patients, genomic DNA was isolated with the Qiagen DNeasy Blood and Tissue Kit and sent frozen to Adaptive Biotechnologies for TCR sequencing. Adaptive Biotechnologies carried out high-throughput TCR-beta CDR3 sequencing of genomic DNA for most patients. The published analysis was carried out like this. Adaptive's ImmunoSEQ software was the source of the TCR sequencing data for 15 to 20 patients, while a few other patients were processed with MiXCR and VDJtools. CD4 versus CD8 sorting errors were corrected by removing sequences found in both subsets at a frequency ratio below 5:1. CDR3 nucleotide sequences shared by donor and recipient were removed because the origin of these sequences could not be assigned. Alloreactive clones required at least 2-fold expansion over unstimulated cells and minimum CFSE-low frequency of 0.002% (template counts) or 0.001% (read counts). Mappable clones were those detected in sequenced pre-transplant spleen, lymph node, or MLR CFSE-low populations of the donor or recipient. Cumulative frequency of alloreactive clones was calculated as a percentage of all sequences weighted by copy number. TCRdb re-hosts the immuneACCESS table, in-frame sequences only. Its copies lack some clones; in the studies checked, an unresolved V gene accounts for under half of them, and the cause for the rest is not known. The V and J calls and clone size come from that table; D and trimming were worked out from the DNA. The sample records approximately 76,000 clones, under 90% of which are singletons. Nearly 0.4% of the sample goes to the ten largest clones.

The germline V gene sets CDR1 to SGDLS and CDR2 to YYNGEE. For this chain, trimming is 0 bases at the V end and 1 base at the J end, and the number of junction bases without a gene match is 2. Measured from the cysteine to the phenylalanine, the CDR3 is 15 residues long. This entry keeps only the CDR3 DNA: 45 bases, framed from base 1. Notes on this clone: What this receptor recognizes is not known. One base away there is no much larger clone; base qualities are not given.

The time point label corresponds to: cells obtained before transplantation from donor or recipient. CD3+CD4+ and CD3+CD8+ populations were FACS-sorted from unstimulated pre-transplant donor and recipient cells taken from spleen or lymph nodes. This TCR was sampled from a human donor who was the organ donor for an intestinal transplant. The sequences come from unstimulated CD4+ T cells sorted from spleen or lymph node cells, collected before transplant. The V gene is TRBV9 and the J gene is TRBJ2-3; 7 bases in between match TRBD1. The sequenced DNA is TGTGCCAGCAGCGTAGTTGGACAGGGCACAGATACGCAGTATTTT. Translated, this is CASSVVGQGTDTQYF.